This T cell receptor beta chain was profiled in a study of blood T cell repertoires in COVID-19. Study summary: Samples taken during acute and convalescent COVID-19 were collected in the United States, Italy and Spain.

J lost 8 bases, V lost 2 bases, and 9 bases had no gene match. CDR3 length equals 14 residues. The germline V gene has CDR1 GTSNPN and CDR2 SVGIG (reference sequence). Two negative PCRs, clearance, or symptom resolution characterized the recovered Cohort 3 donors. Clones were sequenced by immunoSEQ multiplex PCR, and TCRdb holds only the in-frame ones, with some missing. The table includes more than 300,000 clones, around 89% detected once. Sequencing was performed on PBMCs or T cells enriched from blood (not recorded which). This TCR was recovered from a woman between 18 and 30 years old who had recovered from COVID-19. The chain couples TRBV30 to TRBJ2-1; 7 bases align to TRBD2. In nucleotides, the CDR3 is TGTGCCTGGAGTCCTGGGGGGGGAATCGATGAGCAGTTCTTC. Encoded protein: CAWSPGGGIDEQFF. Based on the CDR3 plus reference TRBV30 and TRBJ2-1, the full variable domain is SQTIHQWPATLVQPVGSPLSLECTVEGTSNPNLYWYRQAAGRGLQLLFYSVGIGQISSEVPQNLSASRPQDRQFILSSKKLLLSDSGFYLCAWSPGGGIDEQFFGPGTRLTVL.